This T cell receptor (beta chain) was observed in a study of beta chain features in type 1 diabetes. Regarding the study as a whole: Patients' naive, central memory and regulatory TCRB repertoires appeared more alike than those of healthy donors. Shorter TCRB CDR3s, moderately but significantly so, marked every one of the four CD4+ subsets in Type 1 diabetes patients. Sequencing from cDNA could over-represent high-TCR-expressing cells.

As concerns this clone: Its specificity is unknown.

The authors sorted CD4+ naive, central memory, regulatory and stem cell-like memory cells via CD45RO/CCR7/CD25/CD127/CD95/CD27. Reverse transcribing all isolated RNA meant expressed TCRB transcripts were sequenced. Libraries were prepared by immunoSEQ multiplex PCR; TCRdb keeps only in-frame clonotypes and omits some of them. Of about half a million clones listed, about an eighth were seen once; the top ten hold 0.046%. The CDR3 is 16 amino acids. CDR1 is SGHAT and CDR2 is FQNNGV in the germline V gene. J gave up 2 bases and V 5 bases, and 7 bases lay outside the gene matches. Input material: naive CD4+ T cells from blood. The receptor was derived from a woman younger than 35 in good health. This rearrangement joins TRBV11-2 to TRBJ2-3, with 10 bases lining up with TRBD2. The CDR3 is CASSAPLAGVTDTQYF. The CDR3 nucleotides read TGTGCCAGCAGCGCCCCCCTAGCGGGGGTCACAGATACGCAGTATTTT.